This T cell receptor (beta chain) stems from a study of spatial heterogeneity in lung cancer. Findings of the study overall: Expanded alpha and beta TCR counts within tumors tracked tumor mutation counts.

Time point meaning: sample taken at primary tumor resection. The input material, whole RNA from tumor, nontumor lung or frozen PBMC, was sequenced unsorted. The V gene lost 5 bases and the J gene lost 12 bases, with 20 bases spanning the gap. Germline CDR1 and CDR2: SGHVS and FQNEAQ. This CDR3 has 14 amino acids. Single TCR cDNA molecules each had their own unique molecular identifier. Via MiXCR, TCRdb re-called the 5' RACE reads, giving one row per CDR3 protein. The sample includes just under 1,500 distinct CDR3 sequences, around 25% seen only once; the top ten take about 9.3%. In the case of this clonotype: No antigen is known for it.

The receptor's source is a female donor with early-stage non-small cell lung cancer. The chain has TRBV7-8 and TRBJ2-1; D remains ambiguous. This specimen was lung tumor tissue, taken at surgery. CDR3 sequence: CASSPTGLGEVQFF. CDR3 coding DNA: TGTGCCAGCAGCCCTACGGGCCTGGGTGAGGTGCAGTTCTTC.